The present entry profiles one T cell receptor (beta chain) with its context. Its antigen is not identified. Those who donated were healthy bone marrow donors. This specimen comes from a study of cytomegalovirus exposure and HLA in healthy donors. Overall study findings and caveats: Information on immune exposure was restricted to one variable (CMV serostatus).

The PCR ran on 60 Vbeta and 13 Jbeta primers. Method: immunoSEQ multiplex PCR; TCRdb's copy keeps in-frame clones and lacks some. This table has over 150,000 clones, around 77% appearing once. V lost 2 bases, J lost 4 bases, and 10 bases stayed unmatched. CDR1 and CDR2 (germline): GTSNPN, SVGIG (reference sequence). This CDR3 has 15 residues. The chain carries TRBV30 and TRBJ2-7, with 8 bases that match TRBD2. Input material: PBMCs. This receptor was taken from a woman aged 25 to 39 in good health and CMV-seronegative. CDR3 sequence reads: CAWSHEYSGGYEQYF. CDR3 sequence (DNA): TGTGCCTGGAGTCACGAATACAGCGGGGGTTACGAGCAGTACTTC. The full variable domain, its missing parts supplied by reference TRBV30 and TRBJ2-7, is SQTIHQWPATLVQPVGSPLSLECTVEGTSNPNLYWYRQAAGRGLQLLFYSVGIGQISSEVPQNLSASRPQDRQFILSSKKLLLSDSGFYLCAWSHEYSGGYEQYFGPGTRLTVT.